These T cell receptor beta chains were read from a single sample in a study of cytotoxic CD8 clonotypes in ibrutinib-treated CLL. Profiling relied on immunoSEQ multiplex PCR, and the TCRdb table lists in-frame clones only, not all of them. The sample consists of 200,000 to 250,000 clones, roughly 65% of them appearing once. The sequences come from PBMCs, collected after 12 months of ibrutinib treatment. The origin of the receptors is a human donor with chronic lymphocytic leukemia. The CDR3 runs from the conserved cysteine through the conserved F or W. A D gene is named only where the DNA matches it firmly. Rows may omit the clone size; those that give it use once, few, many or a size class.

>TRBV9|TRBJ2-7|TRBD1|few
CASSVSVWEGQGSHEQYF
TGTGCCAGCAGCGTTTCTGTATGGGAGGGACAGGGCTCCCACGAGCAGTACTTC
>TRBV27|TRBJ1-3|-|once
CASSPVGGSGNTIYF
TGTGCCAGCTCACCTGTCGGGGGCTCTGGAAACACCATATATTTT
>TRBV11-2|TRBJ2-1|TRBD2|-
CASSLVSGGNNEQFF
TGTGCCAGCAGCTTAGTAAGCGGGGGGAACAATGAGCAGTTCTTC
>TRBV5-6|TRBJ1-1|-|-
CASSLLGSTAFF
TGTGCCAGCAGCTTATTGGGCAGCACAGCTTTCTTT
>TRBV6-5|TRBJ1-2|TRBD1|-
CASSPQGPSAYGYTF
TGTGCCAGCAGTCCACAGGGGCCCTCCGCCTATGGCTACACCTTC
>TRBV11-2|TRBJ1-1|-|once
CASSRQAIQNTEAFF
TGTGCCAGCAGTCGACAGGCTATTCAGAACACTGAAGCTTTCTTT
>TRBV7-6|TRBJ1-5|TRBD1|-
CASSFGQGNQPQHF
TGTGCCAGCAGCTTTGGACAGGGCAATCAGCCCCAGCATTTT
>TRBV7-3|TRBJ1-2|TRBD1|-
CASSSGQGGGYTF
TGTGCCAGCAGCTCCGGACAGGGCGGGGGCTACACCTTC
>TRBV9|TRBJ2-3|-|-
CASSVDLTDTQYF
TGTGCCAGCAGCGTAGATCTGACAGATACGCAGTATTTT
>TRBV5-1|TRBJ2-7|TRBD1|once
CASSEGQGSYEQYF
TGCGCCAGCAGCGAGGGACAGGGTTCCTACGAGCAGTACTTC
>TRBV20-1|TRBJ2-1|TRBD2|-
CSAGRDEQFF
TGCAGTGCCGGGAGGGATGAGCAGTTCTTC
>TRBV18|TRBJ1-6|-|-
CASSPPEGVSPLHF
TGTGCCAGCTCACCCCCTGAGGGGGTCTCACCCCTCCACTTT
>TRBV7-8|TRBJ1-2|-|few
CASSSRRYGYTF
TGTGCCAGCAGCTCTCGGCGCTATGGCTACACCTTC
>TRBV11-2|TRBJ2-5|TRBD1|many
CASSPQGQGQETQYF
TGTGCCAGCAGCCCACAGGGACAGGGACAAGAGACCCAGTACTTC
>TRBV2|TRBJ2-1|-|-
CASSTGYNEQFF
TGTGCCAGCAGTACGGGGTACAATGAGCAGTTCTTC
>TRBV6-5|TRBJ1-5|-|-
CASRRRDKGNQPQHF
TGTGCCAGCAGACGCCGGGACAAAGGCAATCAGCCCCAGCATTTT
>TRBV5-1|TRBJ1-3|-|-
CASSLLGQTGNTIYF
TGCGCCAGCAGCTTGTTGGGTCAGACTGGAAACACCATATATTTT
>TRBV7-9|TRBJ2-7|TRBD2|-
CASSLSSGTRSYEQYF
TGTGCCAGCAGCTTATCTAGCGGGACACGCTCCTACGAGCAGTACTTC
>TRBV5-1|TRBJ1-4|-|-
CASSQGLLGGRETNEKLFF
TGCGCCAGCAGCCAGGGTTTACTCGGGGGCCGGGAGACTAATGAAAAACTGTTTTTT
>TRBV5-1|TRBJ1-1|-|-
CASSLDAMNTEAFF
TGCGCCAGCAGCTTGGACGCGATGAACACTGAAGCTTTCTTT
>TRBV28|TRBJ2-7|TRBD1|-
CASGTGPGEQYF
TGTGCCAGTGGGACAGGGCCGGGCGAGCAGTACTTC
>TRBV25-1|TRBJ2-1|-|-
CASSDWGQGFSEQFF
TGTGCCAGCAGTGATTGGGGGCAGGGATTTAGTGAGCAGTTCTTC
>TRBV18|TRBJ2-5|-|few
CASSPSRKQQETQYF
TGTGCCAGCTCACCATCCCGGAAACAGCAAGAGACCCAGTACTTC
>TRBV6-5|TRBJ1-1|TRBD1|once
CASSYQQGRTEAFF
TGTGCCAGCAGTTACCAACAGGGGCGCACTGAAGCTTTCTTT
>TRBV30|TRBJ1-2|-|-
CAWSPLGGNYGYTF
TGTGCCTGGAGTCCACTGGGGGGGAACTATGGCTACACCTTC
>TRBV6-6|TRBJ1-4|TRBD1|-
CASRTGQGSVEKLFF
TGTGCCAGCAGAACAGGACAGGGTTCTGTCGAAAAACTGTTTTTT
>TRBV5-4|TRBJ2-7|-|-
CASSLVEGIPYEQYF
TGTGCCAGCAGCCTGGTAGAGGGTATTCCCTACGAGCAGTACTTC
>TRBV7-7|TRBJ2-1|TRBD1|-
CASSSEGAPRQFF
TGTGCTAGCAGCTCTGAGGGGGCACCTAGGCAGTTCTTC
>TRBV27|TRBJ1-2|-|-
CASSHDRAQNYGYTF
TGTGCCAGCAGTCACGACAGAGCTCAGAACTATGGCTACACCTTC
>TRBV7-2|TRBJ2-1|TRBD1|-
CASSPTGGSSYNEQFF
TGTGCCAGCAGTCCTACAGGGGGAAGCTCCTACAATGAGCAGTTCTTC
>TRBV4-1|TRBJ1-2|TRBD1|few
CASSQATGGSGNYGYTF
TGCGCCAGCAGCCAAGCGACAGGGGGCTCTGGAAACTATGGCTACACCTTC
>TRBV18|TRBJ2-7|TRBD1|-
CASSPKIPGQGLNEQYF
TGTGCCAGCTCACCAAAGATCCCGGGACAGGGTCTCAACGAGCAGTACTTC
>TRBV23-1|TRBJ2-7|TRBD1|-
CASSHPTGGRLGEQYF
TGCGCCAGCAGTCACCCGACAGGGGGTCGTCTGGGCGAGCAGTACTTC
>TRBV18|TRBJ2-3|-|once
CASSLYDTDTQYF
TGTGCCAGCTCACTTTACGACACAGATACGCAGTATTTT
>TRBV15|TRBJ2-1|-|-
CATKVVNEQFF
TGTGCCACCAAAGTCGTCAATGAGCAGTTCTTC
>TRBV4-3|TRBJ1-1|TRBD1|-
CASSQGQGWSEAFF
TGCGCCAGCAGCCAAGGACAGGGATGGTCTGAAGCTTTCTTT
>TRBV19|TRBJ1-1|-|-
CASSIAAGRTEAFF
TGTGCCAGTAGTATAGCCGCCGGAAGAACTGAAGCTTTCTTT
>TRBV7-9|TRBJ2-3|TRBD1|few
CASSLGQGVDTQYF
TGTGCCAGCAGCTTGGGACAGGGTGTGGATACGCAGTATTTT
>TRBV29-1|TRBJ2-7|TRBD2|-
CSVDRGGRTPREQYF
TGCAGCGTTGACAGGGGCGGGAGGACCCCCCGGGAGCAGTACTTC
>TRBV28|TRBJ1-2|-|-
CASSPLGGNYGYTF
TGTGCCAGCAGCCCCCTTGGAGGGAACTATGGCTACACCTTC
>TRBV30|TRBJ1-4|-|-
CAWRAAGPNEKLFF
TGTGCCTGGAGGGCCGCAGGGCCTAATGAAAAACTGTTTTTT
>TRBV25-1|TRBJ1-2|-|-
CASNYGYGYTF
TGTGCCAGCAACTACGGGTATGGCTACACCTTC
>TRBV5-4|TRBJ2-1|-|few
CASSSDLGNEQFF
TGTGCCAGCAGCTCTGATCTGGGGAATGAGCAGTTCTTC
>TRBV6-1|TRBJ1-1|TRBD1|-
CASSVDRRAVTEAFF
TGTGCCAGCAGTGTGGACAGGAGGGCAGTCACTGAAGCTTTCTTT
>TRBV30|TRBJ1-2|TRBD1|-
CAWSRTGGIPNYGYTF
TGTGCCTGGAGTAGAACAGGGGGCATACCTAACTATGGCTACACCTTC
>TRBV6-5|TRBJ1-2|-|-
CASSLEGHGYTF
TGTGCCAGCAGTCTTGAGGGACATGGCTACACCTTC
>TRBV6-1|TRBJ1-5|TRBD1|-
CASSAGDRGHSNQPQHF
TGTGCCAGCAGTGCCGGGGACAGGGGTCATAGCAATCAGCCCCAGCATTTT
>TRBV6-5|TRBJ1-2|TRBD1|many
CASSFAAQGHYGYTF
TGTGCCAGCAGTTTTGCGGCACAGGGGCACTATGGCTACACCTTC